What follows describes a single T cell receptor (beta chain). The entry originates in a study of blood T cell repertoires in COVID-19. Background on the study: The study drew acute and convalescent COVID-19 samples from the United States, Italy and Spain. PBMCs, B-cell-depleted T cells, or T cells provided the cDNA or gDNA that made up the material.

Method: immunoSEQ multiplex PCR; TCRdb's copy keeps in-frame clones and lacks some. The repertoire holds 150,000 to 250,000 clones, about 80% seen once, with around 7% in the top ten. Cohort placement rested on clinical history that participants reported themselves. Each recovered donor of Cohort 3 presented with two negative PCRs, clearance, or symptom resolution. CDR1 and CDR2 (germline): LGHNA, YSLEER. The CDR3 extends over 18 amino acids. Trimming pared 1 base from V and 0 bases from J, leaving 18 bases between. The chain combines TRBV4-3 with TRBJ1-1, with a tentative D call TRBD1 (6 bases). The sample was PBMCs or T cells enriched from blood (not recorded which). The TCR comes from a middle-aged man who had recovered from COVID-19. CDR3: CASSQVQGIPLMNTEAFF. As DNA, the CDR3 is TGCGCCAGCAGCCAAGTACAGGGTATCCCGCTAATGAACACTGAAGCTTTCTTT.